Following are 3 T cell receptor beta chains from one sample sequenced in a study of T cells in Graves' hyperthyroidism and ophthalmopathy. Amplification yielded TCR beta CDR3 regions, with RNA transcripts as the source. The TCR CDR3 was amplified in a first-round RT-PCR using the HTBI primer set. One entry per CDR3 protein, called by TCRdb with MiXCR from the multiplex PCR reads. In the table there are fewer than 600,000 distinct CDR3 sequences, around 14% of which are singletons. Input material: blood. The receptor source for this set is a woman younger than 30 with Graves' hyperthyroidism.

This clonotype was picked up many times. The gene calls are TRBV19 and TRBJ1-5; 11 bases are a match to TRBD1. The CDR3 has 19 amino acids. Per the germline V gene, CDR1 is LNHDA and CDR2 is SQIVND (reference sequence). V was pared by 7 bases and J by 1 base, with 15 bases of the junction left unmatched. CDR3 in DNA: TGTGCCAGTACCTCACAGGGGACAGGGGGACGTTCAAGCAATCAGCCCCAGCATTTT. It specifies CASTSQGTGGRSSNQPQHF.

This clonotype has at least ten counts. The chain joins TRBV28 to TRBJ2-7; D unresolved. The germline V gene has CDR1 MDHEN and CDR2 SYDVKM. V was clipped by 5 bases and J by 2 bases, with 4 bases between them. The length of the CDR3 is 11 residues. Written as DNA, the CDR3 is TGTGCCAGCAGTGCCCCCTACGAGCAGTACTTC. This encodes CASSAPYEQYF.

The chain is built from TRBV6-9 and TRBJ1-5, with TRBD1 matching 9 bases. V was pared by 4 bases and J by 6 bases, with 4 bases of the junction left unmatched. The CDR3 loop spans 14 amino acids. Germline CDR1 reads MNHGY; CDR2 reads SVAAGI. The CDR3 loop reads CASSWDRETQPQHF. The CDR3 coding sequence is TGTGCCAGCAGTTGGGACAGGGAGACTCAGCCCCAGCATTTT.